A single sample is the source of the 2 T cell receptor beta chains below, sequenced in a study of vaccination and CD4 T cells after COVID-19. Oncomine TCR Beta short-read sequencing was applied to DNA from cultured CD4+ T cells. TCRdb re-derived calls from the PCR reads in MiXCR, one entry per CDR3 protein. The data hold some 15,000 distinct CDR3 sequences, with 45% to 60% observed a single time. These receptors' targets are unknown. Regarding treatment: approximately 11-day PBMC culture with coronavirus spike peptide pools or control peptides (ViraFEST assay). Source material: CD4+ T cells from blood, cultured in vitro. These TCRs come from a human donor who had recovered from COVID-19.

This CDR3 reads CASSSDSINEKLFF. CDR3 nucleotide sequence: TGTGCCAGTAGTAGCGACAGTATTAATGAAAAACTGTTTTTT. The chain combines TRBV19 with TRBJ1-4, with D tentatively TRBD1 (5 bases). V lost 4 bases, J lost 4 bases, and 10 bases lay in between. Per germline, CDR1 LNHDA and CDR2 SQIVND (reference sequence). The CDR3 contains 14 residues.

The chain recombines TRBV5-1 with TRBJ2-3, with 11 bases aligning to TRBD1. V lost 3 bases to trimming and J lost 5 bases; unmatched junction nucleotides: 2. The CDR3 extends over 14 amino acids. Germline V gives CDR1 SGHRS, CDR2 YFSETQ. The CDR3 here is CASSWTGGEDTQYF. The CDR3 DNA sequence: TGCGCCAGCAGCTGGACAGGGGGCGAAGATACGCAGTATTTT. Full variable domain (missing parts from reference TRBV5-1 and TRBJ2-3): KAGVTQTPRYLIKTRGQQVTLSCSPISGHRSVSWYQQTPGQGLQFLFEYFSETQRNKGNFPGRFSGRQFSNSRSEMNVSTLELGDSALYLCASSWTGGEDTQYFGPGTRLTVL.